This T cell receptor (beta chain) was recovered during a study of response to subunit inactivated influenza vaccine. The study's findings and limits: The authors put forward the suggestion that each seasonal influenza vaccination may bring in only a limited number of new T cells.

TCRdb used MiXCR to reprocess the RT-PCR reads, holding one entry per CDR3 protein. The data contain about 800,000 distinct CDR3 sequences, 21% of them singletons. Looked up from germline, CDR1 is SEHNR and CDR2 is FQNEAQ (reference sequence). The CDR3 totals 16 residues. V lost 4 bases to trimming and J lost 2 bases; unmatched junction nucleotides: 5. This clonotype showed up just a few times. Its antigen is still unknown. The V gene is TRBV7-9, the J gene TRBJ2-7; 13 bases map to TRBD2. The sample consisted of PBMCs from blood, taken 4 to 6 days after vaccination. This TCR was recovered from a man aged 45 to 65 who received an inactivated influenza vaccine. CDR3 sequence (DNA): TGTGCCAGCAGCTCGGGACTAGCGGGAAGGGCCTACGAGCAGTACTTC. This encodes CASSSGLAGRAYEQYF.